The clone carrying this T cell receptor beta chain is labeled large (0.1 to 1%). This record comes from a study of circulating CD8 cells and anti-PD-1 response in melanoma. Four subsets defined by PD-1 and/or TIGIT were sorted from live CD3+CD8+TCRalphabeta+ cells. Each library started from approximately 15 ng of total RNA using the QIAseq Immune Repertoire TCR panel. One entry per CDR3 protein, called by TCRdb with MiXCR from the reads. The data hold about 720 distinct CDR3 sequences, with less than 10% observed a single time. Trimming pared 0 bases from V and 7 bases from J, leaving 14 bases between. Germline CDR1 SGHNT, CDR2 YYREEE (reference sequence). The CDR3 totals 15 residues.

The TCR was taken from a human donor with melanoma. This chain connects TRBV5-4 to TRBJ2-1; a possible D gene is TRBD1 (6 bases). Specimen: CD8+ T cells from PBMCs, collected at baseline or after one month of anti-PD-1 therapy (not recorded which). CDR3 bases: TGTGCCAGCAGCTTGGCCCAGGGGCTAAGAAATGAGCAGTTCTTC. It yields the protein CASSLAQGLRNEQFF.